This T cell receptor (beta chain) was identified in a study of blood T cell repertoires in COVID-19. Study as a whole: Collection of acute and convalescent COVID-19 samples took place in the United States, Italy and Spain. Sources were T cells, B-cell-depleted T cells, or PBMCs; the material itself was cDNA or gDNA.

Participant age was roughly 18 to 90 years, and participants resided in fewer than 30 US areas. Cohort placement rested on clinical history that participants reported themselves. Some clones are missing from TCRdb's copy, which holds only in-frame ones; the method was immunoSEQ multiplex PCR. Of a few hundred thousand clones listed, less than 90% were seen once; the top ten hold around 8%. Germline CDR1 and CDR2: WNHNN and SYGVQD (reference sequence). The CDR3 extends over 14 amino acids. Trimming took 0 bases from V and 5 from J, leaving 9 bases between them. The V gene is TRBV10-1, the J gene TRBJ2-3; no reliable D call. What was sequenced was PBMCs or T cells enriched from blood (not recorded which). The TCR originated in a woman aged 55-69 years who had recovered from COVID-19. CDR3 in DNA: TGCGCCAGCAGTGAGTCGCTACCTCAAGATACGCAGTATTTT. This encodes CASSESLPQDTQYF.